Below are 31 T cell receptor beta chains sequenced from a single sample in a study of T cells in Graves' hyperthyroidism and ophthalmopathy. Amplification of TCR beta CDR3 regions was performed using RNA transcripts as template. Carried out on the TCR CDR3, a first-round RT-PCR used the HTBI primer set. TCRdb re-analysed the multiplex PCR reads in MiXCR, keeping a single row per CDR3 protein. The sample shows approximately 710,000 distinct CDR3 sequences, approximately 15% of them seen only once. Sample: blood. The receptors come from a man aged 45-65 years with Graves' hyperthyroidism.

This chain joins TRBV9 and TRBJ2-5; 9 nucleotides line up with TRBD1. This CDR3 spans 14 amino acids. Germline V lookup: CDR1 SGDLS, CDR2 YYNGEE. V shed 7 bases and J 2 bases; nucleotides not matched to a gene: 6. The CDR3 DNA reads TGTGCCAGCGGCTTGGGACAGGGACAAGAGACCCAGTACTTC. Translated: CASGLGQGQETQYF.

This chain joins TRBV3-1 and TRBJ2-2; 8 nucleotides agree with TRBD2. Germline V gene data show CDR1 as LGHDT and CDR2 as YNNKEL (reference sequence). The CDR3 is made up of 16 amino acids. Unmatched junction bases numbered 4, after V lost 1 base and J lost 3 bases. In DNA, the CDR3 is TGTGCCAGCAGCCAAGCTTCTAGCGGGTACACCGGGGAGCTGTTTTTT. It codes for CASSQASSGYTGELFF.

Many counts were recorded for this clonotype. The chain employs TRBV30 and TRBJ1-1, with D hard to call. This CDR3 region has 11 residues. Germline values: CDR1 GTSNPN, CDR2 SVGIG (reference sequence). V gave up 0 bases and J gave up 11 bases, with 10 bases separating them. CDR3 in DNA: TGTGCCTGGAGTGTAAGTGGGAACGCTTTCTTT. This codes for CAWSVSGNAFF. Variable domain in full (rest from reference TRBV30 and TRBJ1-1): SQTIHQWPATLVQPVGSPLSLECTVEGTSNPNLYWYRQAAGRGLQLLFYSVGIGQISSEVPQNLSASRPQDRQFILSSKKLLLSDSGFYLCAWSVSGNAFFGQGTRLTVV.

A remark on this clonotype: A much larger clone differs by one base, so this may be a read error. CDR3: CASKLGWYEKLFF. As DNA, the CDR3 is TGTGCCAGCAAATTGGGGTGGTATGAAAAACTGTTTTTT. J is TRBJ1-4 and V is TRBV2, with no clear D. The V end lost 7 bases, the J end lost 6 bases, and 12 bases lay between the germline ends. Germline assignment: CDR1 SNHLY and CDR2 FYNNEI. CDR3 length: 13 residues.

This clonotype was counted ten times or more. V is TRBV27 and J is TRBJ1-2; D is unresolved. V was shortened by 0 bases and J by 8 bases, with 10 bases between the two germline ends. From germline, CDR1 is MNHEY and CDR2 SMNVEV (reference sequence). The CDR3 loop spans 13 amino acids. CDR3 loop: CASSLSSGRGYTF. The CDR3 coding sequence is TGTGCCAGCAGTTTATCTTCAGGACGAGGCTACACCTTC.

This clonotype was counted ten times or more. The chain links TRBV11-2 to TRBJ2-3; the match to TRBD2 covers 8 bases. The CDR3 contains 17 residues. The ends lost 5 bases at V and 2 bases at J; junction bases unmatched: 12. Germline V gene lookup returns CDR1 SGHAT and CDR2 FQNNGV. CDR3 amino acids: CASSTKGLARLTDTQYF. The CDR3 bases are TGTGCCAGCAGCACTAAAGGACTAGCACGACTCACAGATACGCAGTATTTT.

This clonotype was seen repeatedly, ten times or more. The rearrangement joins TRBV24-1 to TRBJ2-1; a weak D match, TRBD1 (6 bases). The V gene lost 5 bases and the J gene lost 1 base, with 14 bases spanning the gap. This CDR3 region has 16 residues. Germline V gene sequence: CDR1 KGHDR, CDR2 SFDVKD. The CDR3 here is CATSGWKGGSYNEQFF. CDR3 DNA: TGTGCCACCAGTGGATGGAAAGGGGGTTCCTACAATGAGCAGTTCTTC.

This CDR3 reads CASRATGQRGYTF. The CDR3, as DNA: TGTGCCAGCAGGGCCACGGGACAGCGTGGCTACACCTTC. The chain employs TRBV6-1 and TRBJ1-2; 7 bases are shared with TRBD1. CDR3 length equals 13 residues. The germline CDR1 and CDR2 sequences are MNHNS and SASEGT. V lost 6 bases to trimming and J lost 7 bases; unmatched junction nucleotides: 8.

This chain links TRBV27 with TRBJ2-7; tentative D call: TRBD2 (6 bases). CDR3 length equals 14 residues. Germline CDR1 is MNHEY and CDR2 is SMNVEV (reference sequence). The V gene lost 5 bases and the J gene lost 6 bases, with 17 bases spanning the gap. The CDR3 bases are TGTGCCAGCAGTCAACCGGGACTTAGACGCGAGCAGTACTTC. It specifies CASSQPGLRREQYF.

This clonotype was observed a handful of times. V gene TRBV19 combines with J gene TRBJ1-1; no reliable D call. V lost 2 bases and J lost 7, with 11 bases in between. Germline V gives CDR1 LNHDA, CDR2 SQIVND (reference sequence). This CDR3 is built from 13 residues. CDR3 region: CASSISRSSEAFF. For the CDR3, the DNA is TGTGCCAGTAGTATAAGTAGATCGAGTGAAGCTTTCTTT. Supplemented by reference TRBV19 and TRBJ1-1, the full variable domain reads DGGITQSPKYLFRKEGQNVTLSCEQNLNHDAMYWYRQDPGQGLRLIYYSQIVNDFQKGDIAEGYSVSREKKESFPLTVTSAQKNPTAFYLCASSISRSSEAFFGQGTRLTVV.

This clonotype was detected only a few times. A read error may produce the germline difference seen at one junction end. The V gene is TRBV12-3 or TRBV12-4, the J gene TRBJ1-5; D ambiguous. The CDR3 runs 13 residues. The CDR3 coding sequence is TGTACCAGCAGTTTAATGTCACGGCAGCCCCAGCATTTT. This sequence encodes CTSSLMSRQPQHF.

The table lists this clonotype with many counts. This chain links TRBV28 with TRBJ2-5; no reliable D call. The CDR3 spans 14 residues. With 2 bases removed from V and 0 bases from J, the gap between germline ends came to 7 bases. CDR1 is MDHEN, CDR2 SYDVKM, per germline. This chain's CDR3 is CASSLHTDQETQYF. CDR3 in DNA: TGTGCCAGCAGTTTACATACAGACCAAGAGACCCAGTACTTC.

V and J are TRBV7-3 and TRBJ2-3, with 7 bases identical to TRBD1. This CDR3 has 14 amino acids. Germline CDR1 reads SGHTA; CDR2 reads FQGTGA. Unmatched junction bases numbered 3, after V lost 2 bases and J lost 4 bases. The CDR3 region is CASSLQGQSDTQYF. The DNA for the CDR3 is TGTGCCAGCAGCTTACAGGGACAGTCAGATACGCAGTATTTT.

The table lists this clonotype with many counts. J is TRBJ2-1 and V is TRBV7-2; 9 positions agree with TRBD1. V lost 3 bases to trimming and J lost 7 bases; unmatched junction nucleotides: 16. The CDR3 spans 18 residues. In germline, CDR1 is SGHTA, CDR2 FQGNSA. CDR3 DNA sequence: TGTGCCAGCAGCTTCCAGTTATACGGGACAGGGTTCGGAAATGAGCAGTTCTTC. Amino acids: CASSFQLYGTGFGNEQFF.

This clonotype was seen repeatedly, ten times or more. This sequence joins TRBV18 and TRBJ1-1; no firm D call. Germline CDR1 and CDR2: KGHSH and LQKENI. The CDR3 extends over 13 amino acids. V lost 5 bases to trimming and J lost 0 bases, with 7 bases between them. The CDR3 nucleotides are TGTGCCAGCTCAAGCGGGGTGAACACTGAAGCTTTCTTT. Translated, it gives CASSSGVNTEAFF.

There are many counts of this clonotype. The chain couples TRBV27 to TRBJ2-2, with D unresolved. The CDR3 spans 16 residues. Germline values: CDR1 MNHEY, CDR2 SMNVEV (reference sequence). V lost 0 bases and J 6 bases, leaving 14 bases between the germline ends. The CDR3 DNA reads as TGTGCCAGCAGTTTATCTCCCTCCCTGGGCGCCGGGGAGCTGTTTTTT. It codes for CASSLSPSLGAGELFF.

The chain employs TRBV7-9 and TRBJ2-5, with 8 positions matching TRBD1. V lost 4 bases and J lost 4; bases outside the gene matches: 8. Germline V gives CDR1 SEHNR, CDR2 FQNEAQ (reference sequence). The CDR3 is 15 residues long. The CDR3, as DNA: TGTGCCAGCAGCTACGGCAGGGGGCCGGGAGAGACCCAGTACTTC. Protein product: CASSYGRGPGETQYF.

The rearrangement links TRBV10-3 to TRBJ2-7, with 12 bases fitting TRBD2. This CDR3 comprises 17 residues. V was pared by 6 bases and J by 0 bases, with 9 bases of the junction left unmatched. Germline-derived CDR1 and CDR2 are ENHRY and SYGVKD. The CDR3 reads CAISHYGLAGTSYEQYF. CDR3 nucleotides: TGTGCCATCAGCCACTATGGACTAGCGGGGACCTCCTACGAGCAGTACTTC.

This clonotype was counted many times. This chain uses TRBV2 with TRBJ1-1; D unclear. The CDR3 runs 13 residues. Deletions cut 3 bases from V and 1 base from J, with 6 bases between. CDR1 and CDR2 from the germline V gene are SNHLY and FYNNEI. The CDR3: CASSDWWNTEAFF. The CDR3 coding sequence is TGTGCCAGCAGTGATTGGTGGAACACTGAAGCTTTCTTT.

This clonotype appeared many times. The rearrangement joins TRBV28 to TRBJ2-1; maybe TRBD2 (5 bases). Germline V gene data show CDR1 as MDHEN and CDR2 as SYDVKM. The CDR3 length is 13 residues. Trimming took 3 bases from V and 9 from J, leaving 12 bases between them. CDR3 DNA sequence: TGTGCCAGCAGTTTGGTAGCGATGACTGAGCAGTTCTTC. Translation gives CASSLVAMTEQFF.

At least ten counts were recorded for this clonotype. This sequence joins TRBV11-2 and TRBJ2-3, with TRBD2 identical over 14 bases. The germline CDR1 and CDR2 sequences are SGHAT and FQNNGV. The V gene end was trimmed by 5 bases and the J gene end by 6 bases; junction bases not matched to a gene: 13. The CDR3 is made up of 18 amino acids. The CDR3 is CASSRLTGTSGSTDTQYF. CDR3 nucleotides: TGTGCCAGCAGCCGATTGACCGGGACTAGCGGGAGTACGGATACGCAGTATTTT. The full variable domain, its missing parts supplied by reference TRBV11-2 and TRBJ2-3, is EAGVAQSPRYKIIEKRQSVAFWCNPISGHATLYWYQQILGQGPKLLIQFQNNGVVDDSQLPKDRFSAERLKGVDSTLKIQPAKLEDSAVYLCASSRLTGTSGSTDTQYFGPGTRLTVL.

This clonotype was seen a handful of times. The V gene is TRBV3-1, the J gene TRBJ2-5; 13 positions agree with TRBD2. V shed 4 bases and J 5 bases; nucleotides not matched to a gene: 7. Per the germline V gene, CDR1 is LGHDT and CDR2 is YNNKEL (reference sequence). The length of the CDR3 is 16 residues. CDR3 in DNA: TGTGCCAGCAGCCCTGGACTAGCGGGAGCCCGGGAGACCCAGTACTTC. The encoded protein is CASSPGLAGARETQYF.

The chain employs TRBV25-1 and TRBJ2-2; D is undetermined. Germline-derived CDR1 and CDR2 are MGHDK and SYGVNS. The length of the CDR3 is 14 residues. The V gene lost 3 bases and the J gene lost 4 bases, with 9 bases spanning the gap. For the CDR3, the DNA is TGTGCCAGCAGTGAGCTTTCGACCACCGGGGAGCTGTTTTTT. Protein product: CASSELSTTGELFF.

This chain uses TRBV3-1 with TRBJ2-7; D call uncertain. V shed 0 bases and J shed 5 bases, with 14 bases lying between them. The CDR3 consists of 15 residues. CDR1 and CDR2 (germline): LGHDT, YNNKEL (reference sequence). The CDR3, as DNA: TGTGCCAGCAGCCAAGATCCACCGGGCCGAGACGAGCAGTACTTC. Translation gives CASSQDPPGRDEQYF.

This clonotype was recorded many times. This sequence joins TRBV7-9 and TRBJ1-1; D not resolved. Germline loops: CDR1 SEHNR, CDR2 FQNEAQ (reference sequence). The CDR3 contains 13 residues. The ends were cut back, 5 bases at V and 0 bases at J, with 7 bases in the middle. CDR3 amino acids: CASSHSLNTEAFF. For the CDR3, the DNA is TGTGCCAGCAGCCATTCATTGAACACTGAAGCTTTCTTT.

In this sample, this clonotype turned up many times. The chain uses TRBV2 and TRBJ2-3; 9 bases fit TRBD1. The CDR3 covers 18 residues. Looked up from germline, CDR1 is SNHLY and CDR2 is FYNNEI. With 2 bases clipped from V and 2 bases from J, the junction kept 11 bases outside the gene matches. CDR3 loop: CASSESILGQGTTDTQYF. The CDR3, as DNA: TGTGCCAGCAGTGAATCAATCCTGGGACAGGGTACCACAGATACGCAGTATTTT.

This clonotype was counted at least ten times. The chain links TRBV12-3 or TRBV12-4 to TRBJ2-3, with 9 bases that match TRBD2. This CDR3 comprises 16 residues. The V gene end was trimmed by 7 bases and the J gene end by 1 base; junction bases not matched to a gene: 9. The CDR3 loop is CASTPSLAGGTDTQYF. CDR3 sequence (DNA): TGTGCCAGCACACCTTCATTAGCGGGAGGCACAGATACGCAGTATTTT.

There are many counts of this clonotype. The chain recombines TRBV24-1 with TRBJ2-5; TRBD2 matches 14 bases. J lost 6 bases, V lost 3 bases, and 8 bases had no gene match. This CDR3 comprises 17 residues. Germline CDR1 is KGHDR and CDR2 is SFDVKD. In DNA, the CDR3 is TGTGCCACCAGTGATAGCGGGACTAGCGGGAGTCGAAAGACCCAGTACTTC. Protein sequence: CATSDSGTSGSRKTQYF.

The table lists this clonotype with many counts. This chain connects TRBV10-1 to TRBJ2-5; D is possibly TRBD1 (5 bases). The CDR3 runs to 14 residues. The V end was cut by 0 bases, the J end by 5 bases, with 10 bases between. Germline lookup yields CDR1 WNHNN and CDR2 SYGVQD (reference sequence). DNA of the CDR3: TGCGCCAGCAGTGAGTCCCCAGGGTCGGAGACCCAGTACTTC. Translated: CASSESPGSETQYF.

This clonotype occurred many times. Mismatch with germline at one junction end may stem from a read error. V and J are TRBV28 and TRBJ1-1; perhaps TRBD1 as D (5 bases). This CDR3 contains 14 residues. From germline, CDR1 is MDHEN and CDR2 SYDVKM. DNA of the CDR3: TGTGCCAGCAGACTCTGGGGCAGGAACGCTGAAGCTTTCTTT. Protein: CASRLWGRNAEAFF.

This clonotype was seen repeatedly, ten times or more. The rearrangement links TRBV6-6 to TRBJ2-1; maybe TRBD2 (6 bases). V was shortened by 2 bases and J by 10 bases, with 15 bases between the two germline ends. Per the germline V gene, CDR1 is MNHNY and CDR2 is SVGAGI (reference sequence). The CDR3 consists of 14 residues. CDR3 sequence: CASSYETSAEEQFF. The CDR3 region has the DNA TGTGCCAGCAGTTACGAGACTAGTGCAGAAGAGCAGTTCTTC.